This T cell receptor (beta chain) stems from a study of blood T cell repertoires in COVID-19. Study information: Some COVID-19 samples were acute and others convalescent; all came from the United States, Italy and Spain. Sources were T cells, B-cell-depleted T cells, or PBMCs; the material itself was cDNA or gDNA.

The germline V and J ends were trimmed by 6 bases and 2 bases, with 19 bases remaining between them. The CDR3 has 16 amino acids. Looked up from germline, CDR1 is MNHNY and CDR2 is SVGAGI (reference sequence). As originally analysed: Using reference gene primer amplification, nucleated cell counts were estimated. Profiling relied on immunoSEQ multiplex PCR, and the TCRdb table lists in-frame clones only, not all of them. V and J calls and clone size are as listed in that table; D and trimming were resolved from the DNA. The sample includes fewer than 55,000 clones, 80% to 85% of them seen just once. The chain uses TRBV6-6 and TRBJ2-5; D call uncertain. Input material: peripheral blood. The clonotype originates from a human donor with acute or convalescent COVID-19. The donor label of this sample is uncertain. CDR3 nucleotide sequence: TGTGCCAGCAGCCCTCCCAGCGTCGGCGCACAAGAGACCCAGTACTTC. Its protein is CASSPPSVGAQETQYF.